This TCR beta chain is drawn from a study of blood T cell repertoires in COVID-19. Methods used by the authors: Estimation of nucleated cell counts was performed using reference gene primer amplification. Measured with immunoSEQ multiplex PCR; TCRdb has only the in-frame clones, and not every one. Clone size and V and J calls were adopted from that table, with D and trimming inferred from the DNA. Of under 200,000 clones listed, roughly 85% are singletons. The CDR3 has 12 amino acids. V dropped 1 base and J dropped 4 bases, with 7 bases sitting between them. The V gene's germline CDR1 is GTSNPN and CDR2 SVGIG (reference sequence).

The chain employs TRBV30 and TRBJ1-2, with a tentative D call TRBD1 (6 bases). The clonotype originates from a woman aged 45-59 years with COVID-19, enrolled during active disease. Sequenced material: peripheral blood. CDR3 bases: TGTGCCTGGAGTGACAGGGTCTATGGCTACACCTTC. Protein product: CAWSDRVYGYTF.